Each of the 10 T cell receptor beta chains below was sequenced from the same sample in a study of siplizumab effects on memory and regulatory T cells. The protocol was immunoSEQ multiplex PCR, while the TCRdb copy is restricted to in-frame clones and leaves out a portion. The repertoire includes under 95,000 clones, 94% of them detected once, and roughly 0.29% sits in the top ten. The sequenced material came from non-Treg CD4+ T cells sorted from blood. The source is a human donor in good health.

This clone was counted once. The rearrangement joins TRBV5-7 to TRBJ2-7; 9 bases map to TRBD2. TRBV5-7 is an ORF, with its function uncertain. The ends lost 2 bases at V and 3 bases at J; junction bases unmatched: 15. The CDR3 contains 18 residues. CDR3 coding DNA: TGTGCCAGCAGCTTTCACGGAGCGGGGGGCGCATCACTCTACGAGCAGTACTTC. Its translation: CASSFHGAGGASLYEQYF.

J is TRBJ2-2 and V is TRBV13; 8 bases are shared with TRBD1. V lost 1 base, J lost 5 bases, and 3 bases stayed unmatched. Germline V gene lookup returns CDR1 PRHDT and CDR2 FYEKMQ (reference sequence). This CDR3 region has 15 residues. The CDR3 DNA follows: TGTGCCAGCAGCTTAGTGGGGACAGGTACCGGGGAGCTGTTTTTT. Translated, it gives CASSLVGTGTGELFF.

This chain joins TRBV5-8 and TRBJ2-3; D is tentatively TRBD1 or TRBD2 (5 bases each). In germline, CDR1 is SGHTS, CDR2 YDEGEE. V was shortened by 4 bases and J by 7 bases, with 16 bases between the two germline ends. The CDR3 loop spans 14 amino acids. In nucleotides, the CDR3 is TGTGCCAGCAGCAAAGGGACGGTGGGAAATACGCAGTATTTT. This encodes CASSKGTVGNTQYF.

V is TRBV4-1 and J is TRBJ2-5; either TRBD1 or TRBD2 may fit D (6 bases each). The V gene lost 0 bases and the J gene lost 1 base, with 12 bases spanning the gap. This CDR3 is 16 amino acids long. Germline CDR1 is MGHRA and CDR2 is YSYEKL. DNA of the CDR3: TGCGCCAGCAGCCAAGAGGGGGGCCTCATCCAAGAGACCCAGTACTTC. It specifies CASSQEGGLIQETQYF.

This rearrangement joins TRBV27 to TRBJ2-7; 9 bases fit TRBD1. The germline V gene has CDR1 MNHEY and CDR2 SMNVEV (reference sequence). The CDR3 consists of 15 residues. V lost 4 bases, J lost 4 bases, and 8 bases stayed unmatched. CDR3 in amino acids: CASSSTGGVPYEQYF. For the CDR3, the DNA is TGTGCCAGCAGTTCTACAGGGGGCGTCCCTTACGAGCAGTACTTC.

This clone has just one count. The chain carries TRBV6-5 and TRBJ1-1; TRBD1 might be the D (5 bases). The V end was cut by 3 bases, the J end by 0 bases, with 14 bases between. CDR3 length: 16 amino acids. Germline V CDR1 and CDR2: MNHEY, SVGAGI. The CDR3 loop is CASSYLYPGLNTEAFF. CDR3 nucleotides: TGTGCCAGCAGTTATCTCTATCCGGGGCTGAACACTGAAGCTTTCTTT.

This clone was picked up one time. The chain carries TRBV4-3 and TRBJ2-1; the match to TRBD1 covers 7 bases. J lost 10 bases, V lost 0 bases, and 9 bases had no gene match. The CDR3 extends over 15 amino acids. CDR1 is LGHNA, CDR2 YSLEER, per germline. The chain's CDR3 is CASSQDIRDSEEQFF. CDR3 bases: TGCGCCAGCAGCCAAGATATTAGGGACAGCGAGGAGCAGTTCTTC.

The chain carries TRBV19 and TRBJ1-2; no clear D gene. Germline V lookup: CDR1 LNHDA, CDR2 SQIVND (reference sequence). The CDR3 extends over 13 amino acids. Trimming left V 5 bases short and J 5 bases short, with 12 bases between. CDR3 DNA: TGTGCCAGTAGTTATCAGGTTTTATATGGCTACACCTTC. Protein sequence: CASSYQVLYGYTF.

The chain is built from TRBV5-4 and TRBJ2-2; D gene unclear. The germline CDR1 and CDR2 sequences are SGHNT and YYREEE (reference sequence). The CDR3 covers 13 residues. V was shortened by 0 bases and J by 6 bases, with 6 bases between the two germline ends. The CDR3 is CASSLGEAGELFF. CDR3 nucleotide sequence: TGTGCCAGCAGCTTGGGAGAGGCCGGGGAGCTGTTTTTT.

CDR3 DNA sequence: TGTGCCTGGGGGTACGGCCAGATCACCGGGGAGCTGTTTTTT. This encodes CAWGYGQITGELFF. The J gene is TRBJ2-2, the V gene TRBV30, with no clear D. CDR1 is GTSNPN, CDR2 SVGIG, per germline (reference sequence). The CDR3 has 14 residues. V was pared by 5 bases and J by 4 bases, with 14 bases between.